These 32 T cell receptor beta chains were sequenced from one sample in a study of CD8+CD57+ T cells in acquired aplastic anemia. Genomic DNA provided the template from which TCR beta VDJ and CDR3 profiles were obtained. A single record per CDR3 protein comes from TCRdb applying MiXCR to the reads. The sample has under 150,000 distinct CDR3 sequences, roughly 40% seen once. The sample consisted of sorted CD4+, CD8+, or CD8+CD57+ T cells (not recorded which) from PBMCs. The receptors stem from a human donor in good health, serving as a control.

The sample holds many counts of this clonotype. V and J are TRBV6-1 and TRBJ1-4; D is unclear. Trimming took 8 bases from V and 5 from J, leaving 15 bases between them. This CDR3 region has 14 residues. Germline V gene data show CDR1 as MNHNS and CDR2 as SASEGT. In DNA, the CDR3 is TGTGCCAGCGCCGGGTGGGAAAGGAATGAAAAACTGTTTTTT. As protein: CASAGWERNEKLFF.

V gene TRBV10-3 combines with J gene TRBJ1-2, with D perhaps TRBD1 (6 bases). Germline CDR1 is ENHRY and CDR2 is SYGVKD. V lost 3 bases and J 8 bases, leaving 13 bases between the germline ends. The CDR3 extends over 13 amino acids. CDR3 nucleotide sequence: TGTGCCATCAGTGAAGGTCAGGGGCTCGGCTACACCTTC. It is translated as CAISEGQGLGYTF.

This clonotype was picked up many times. CDR3 nucleotide sequence: TGTGCCAGCAACCGCCCGACCGGGGGGGCCCGGGAGACCCAGTACTTC. It codes for CASNRPTGGARETQYF. V and J are TRBV2 and TRBJ2-5, with 8 nucleotides matching TRBD2. V trimming: 7 bases; J trimming: 5 bases; junction bases outside the gene matches: 15. Germline assignment: CDR1 SNHLY and CDR2 FYNNEI. The CDR3 consists of 16 residues.

This clonotype has at least ten counts. The chain couples TRBV7-2 to TRBJ1-2; 8 nucleotides line up with TRBD1. The germline CDR1 and CDR2 sequences are SGHTA and FQGNSA. V lost 7 bases and J lost 5; bases outside the gene matches: 6. There are 13 residues in the CDR3. For the CDR3, the DNA is TGTGCCAGCAATCAGGGGGCAGGGTATGGCTACACCTTC. Translation gives CASNQGAGYGYTF.

This clonotype was detected ten times or more. The chain joins TRBV29-1 to TRBJ2-5, with TRBD1 matching 11 bases. The CDR3 is 17 residues long. V was clipped by 5 bases and J by 5 bases; unmatched bases: 16. CDR1 is SQVTM and CDR2 is ANQGSEA in the germline V gene. In DNA form, the CDR3 reads TGCAGCGTTACGTACGGGACAGGGGGTTCTCTTCGCGAGACCCAGTACTTC. Protein sequence: CSVTYGTGGSLRETQYF.

The V call is TRBV20-1, the J call TRBJ2-1; no clear D gene. CDR1 and CDR2 from the germline V gene are DFQATT and SNEGSKA (reference sequence). V lost 2 bases, J lost 6 bases, and 5 bases lay in between. CDR3 length equals 11 residues. The CDR3 spells CSARTVNEQFF. CDR3 sequence (DNA): TGCAGTGCTAGAACTGTCAATGAGCAGTTCTTC.

The chain recombines TRBV18 with TRBJ1-1; 7 bases are a match to TRBD1. Trimming took 3 bases from V and 5 from J; bases not matched to a gene: 9. The CDR3 is 15 amino acids. Germline V gene lookup returns CDR1 KGHSH and CDR2 LQKENI. The CDR3 DNA is TGTGCCAGCTCACCTCAACAGGGGAGTCAAACTGAAGCTTTCTTT. It specifies CASSPQQGSQTEAFF.

This clonotype has a count of ten or more. The chain links TRBV12-3 or TRBV12-4 to TRBJ1-1; no definite D call. Trimming pared 7 bases from V and 3 bases from J, leaving 12 bases between. The CDR3 has 13 amino acids. The DNA for the CDR3 is TGTGCCAGCACCACTAGGCAGTACACTGAAGCTTTCTTT. This codes for CASTTRQYTEAFF.

Ten or more counts support this clonotype. The rearrangement uses TRBV7-9 and TRBJ2-5; no clear D. This CDR3 is 13 amino acids long. Germline V gene data show CDR1 as SEHNR and CDR2 as FQNEAQ (reference sequence). V shed 5 bases and J shed 5 bases, with 12 bases lying between them. In DNA, the CDR3 is TGTGCCAGCAGCGTTCCACTCAGGGAGACCCAGTACTTC. Translated, it gives CASSVPLRETQYF.

In its sample, this clonotype was seen many times. The chain combines TRBV15 with TRBJ2-7, with D perhaps TRBD1 or TRBD2 (5 bases each). Between the trimmed V and J ends, which lost 3 bases and 3 bases, there was a span of 15 bases. CDR1 is LNHNV and CDR2 is YYDKDF in the germline V gene (reference sequence). The CDR3 spans 15 residues. CDR3 region: CATSRGLVGGYEQYF. The CDR3 nucleotides read TGTGCCACCAGCAGGGGCCTAGTTGGGGGCTACGAGCAGTACTTC.

This clonotype was seen a handful of times. This chain uses TRBV19 with TRBJ1-5; unclear D gene. Trimming took off 6 bases at V and 0 bases at J, with 6 bases between the two ends. CDR1 and CDR2 (germline): LNHDA, SQIVND (reference sequence). The CDR3 loop spans 13 amino acids. The CDR3 nucleotides read TGTGCCAGTAGCGTCAATAGCAATCAGCCCCAGCATTTT. Protein sequence: CASSVNSNQPQHF.

This chain links TRBV27 with TRBJ1-4; D not certain. Trimming stripped 11 bases from V and 8 bases from J, with 21 bases between. Germline values: CDR1 MNHEY, CDR2 SMNVEV (reference sequence). The CDR3 has 14 residues. DNA for the CDR3: TGTGCCTGCCGCTACGGCCCGGCTCAAGAAAAACTGTTTTTT. Protein product: CACRYGPAQEKLFF.

This clonotype occurred a few times. The chain is built from TRBV20-1 and TRBJ2-1, with D possibly matching TRBD2 (6 bases). The V gene's germline CDR1 is DFQATT and CDR2 SNEGSKA (reference sequence). The V end lost 6 bases, the J end lost 12 bases, and 24 bases lay between the germline ends. This CDR3 has 14 residues. Written as DNA, the CDR3 is TGCAGTGCCACCAGTGAGGGCGGGGAGGCGCGGCAGTTCTTC. It codes for CSATSEGGEARQFF.

The V and J genes are TRBV25-1 and TRBJ1-2, with 7 bases matching TRBD1. The V and J ends lost 6 bases and 3 bases, in that order; junction bases with no gene match: 4. The CDR3 extends over 13 amino acids. Germline CDR1 reads MGHDK; CDR2 reads SYGVNS. This CDR3 is CASSRQGDYGYTF. CDR3 nucleotide sequence: TGTGCCAGCAGCAGACAGGGAGACTATGGCTACACCTTC.

The rearrangement uses TRBV7-7 and TRBJ2-3; D is ambiguous. The CDR3 runs 13 residues. Trimming took off 3 bases at V and 4 bases at J, with 8 bases between the two ends. Germline CDR1 is SSHAT and CDR2 is FNYEAQ (reference sequence). The CDR3 loop is CASSLGGPDTQYF. Written as DNA, the CDR3 is TGTGCCAGCAGCTTGGGCGGACCAGATACGCAGTATTTT.

The V call is TRBV29-1, the J call TRBJ1-2, with D possibly being TRBD1 (5 bases). The CDR3 is 12 residues long. V was clipped by 7 bases and J by 8 bases, with 17 bases between them. Germline loops: CDR1 SQVTM, CDR2 ANQGSEA. The CDR3 nucleotides read TGCAGCGCCGGGGGGGGAACGGGGGGCTACACCTTC. It codes for CSAGGGTGGYTF.

The rearrangement uses TRBV11-2 and TRBJ2-1; D is possibly TRBD2 (5 bases). The CDR3 runs to 16 residues. CDR1 and CDR2 (germline): SGHAT, FQNNGV. Trimming shortened V by 0 bases and J by 5 bases, and 14 bases separated the two germline ends. CDR3 nucleotide sequence: TGTGCCAGCAGCTTAGATTGGGTCGGACTCAACAATGAGCAGTTCTTC. Its protein is CASSLDWVGLNNEQFF.

This clonotype has at least ten counts. The V gene is TRBV14, the J gene TRBJ1-5; D perhaps matches TRBD1 (6 bases). Looked up from germline, CDR1 is SGHDN and CDR2 is FVKESK. V was pared by 5 bases and J by 1 base, with 24 bases between. CDR3 length: 19 amino acids. In nucleotides, the CDR3 is TGTGCCAGCAGCGACACCACACCCTACAGGGCGAAGAGCAATCAGCCCCAGCATTTT. Translation: CASSDTTPYRAKSNQPQHF.

This clonotype was counted many times. This chain connects TRBV29-1 to TRBJ2-1; D gene unclear. V gave up 3 bases and J gave up 12 bases, with 24 bases separating them. CDR3 length: 15 amino acids. Germline assignment: CDR1 SQVTM and CDR2 ANQGSEA. This chain's CDR3 is CSVDGVRGTMSRQFF. For the CDR3, the DNA is TGCAGCGTTGATGGGGTTCGAGGAACAATGAGTAGGCAGTTCTTC.

This sequence joins TRBV3-1 and TRBJ2-1; no clear D gene. The V end lost 1 base, the J end lost 3 bases, and 10 bases lay between the germline ends. CDR3 length: 15 amino acids. CDR1 is LGHDT, CDR2 YNNKEL, per germline (reference sequence). The CDR3 DNA is TGTGCCAGCAGCCAAGTGGAACGGAACTACAATGAGCAGTTCTTC. This sequence encodes CASSQVERNYNEQFF.

This clonotype was recorded at least ten times. This sequence joins TRBV7-8 and TRBJ2-1; TRBD2 agrees at 10 bases. The CDR3 contains 15 residues. After removal of 0 bases from V and 6 bases from J, the junction contained 2 bases not matched to a gene. Germline V gene sequence: CDR1 SGHVS, CDR2 FQNEAQ. CDR3 sequence reads: CASSLARTSGNEQFF. The CDR3 DNA reads TGTGCCAGCAGCTTAGCGCGGACTAGCGGCAATGAGCAGTTCTTC. Using reference TRBV7-8 and TRBJ2-1 for the parts outside the CDR3, the full variable domain is GAGVSQSPRYKVAKRGQDVALRCDPISGHVSLFWYQQALGQGPEFLTYFQNEAQLDKSGLPSDRFFAERPEGSVSTLKIQRTQQEDSAVYLCASSLARTSGNEQFFGPGTRLTVL.

Ten or more counts support this clonotype. The V gene is TRBV12-3 or TRBV12-4, the J gene TRBJ2-1, with D perhaps matching TRBD1 or TRBD2 (6 bases each). The CDR3 length is 15 residues. The ends were cut back, 6 bases at V and 5 bases at J, with 17 bases in the middle. CDR3 bases: TGTGCCAGCAGGCTACAGGGTGGACTACACAATGAGCAGTTCTTC. As protein: CASRLQGGLHNEQFF.

This clonotype was counted ten times or more. The rearrangement joins TRBV29-1 to TRBJ2-7; TRBD1 matches 8 bases. Unmatched junction bases numbered 6, after V lost 7 bases and J lost 4 bases. CDR1 is SQVTM and CDR2 is ANQGSEA in the germline V gene. CDR3 length equals 12 residues. CDR3 sequence (DNA): TGCAGCGCCGGGACAGGAAATTACGAGCAGTACTTC. Its protein is CSAGTGNYEQYF.

This clonotype occurred a few times. The CDR3 bases are TGTGCCAGCAGCCCGGGACAGGGGCGTAACTATGGCTACACCTTC. Its translation is CASSPGQGRNYGYTF. This chain joins TRBV5-6 and TRBJ1-2, with 10 bases identical to TRBD1. This CDR3 has 15 amino acids. Looked up from germline, CDR1 is SGHDT and CDR2 is YYEEEE. The V segment lost 4 bases and the J segment 1 base; nucleotides outside the gene matches: 4.

There are many counts of this clonotype. CDR3 sequence reads: CASSLARTGNEKLFF. CDR3 bases: TGTGCCAGCAGCTTAGCCCGGACAGGGAATGAAAAACTGTTTTTT. The rearrangement joins TRBV11-2 to TRBJ1-4; TRBD1 matches 8 bases. The CDR3 runs 15 residues. The trim removed 1 base at V and 5 bases at J, leaving 3 bases unmatched. The germline gives CDR1 SGHAT, CDR2 FQNNGV.

A note on this clonotype: A clone one base away is much larger, so this may be a read error. V is TRBV6-5 and J is TRBJ2-7; TRBD1 aligns across 8 bases. Germline CDR1 is MNHEY and CDR2 is SVGAGI. Trimming removed 0 bases from V and 5 bases from J; junction bases left unmatched: 6. This CDR3 region has 15 residues. The CDR3 DNA is TGTGCCAGCAGTTACTCGACAGGGGCTTTAGACGAGCAGTACTTC. It yields the protein CASSYSTGALDEQYF.

The J gene is TRBJ2-5, the V gene TRBV15, with 12 bases fitting TRBD2. In germline, CDR1 is LNHNV, CDR2 YYDKDF (reference sequence). This CDR3 has 15 amino acids. Trimming removed 6 bases from V and 5 bases from J; junction bases left unmatched: 7. Here the CDR3 DNA reads TGTGCCACCAGTGACCGGACTAGCGGGGAGGAGACCCAGTACTTC. This encodes CATSDRTSGEETQYF.

This clonotype occurred many times. The DNA of the CDR3 is TGCAGTGCTAAGGGGGCAGCGACCACCGGGGAGCTGTTTTTT. Amino acids: CSAKGAATTGELFF. This sequence joins TRBV20-1 and TRBJ2-2; 7 bases align to TRBD1. With 4 bases clipped from V and 4 bases from J, the junction kept 6 bases outside the gene matches. The germline gives CDR1 DFQATT, CDR2 SNEGSKA (reference sequence). The CDR3 loop spans 14 amino acids.

This clonotype was observed at least ten times. V usage is TRBV2 and J usage is TRBJ1-4, with unresolved D. In germline, CDR1 is SNHLY, CDR2 FYNNEI. CDR3 length equals 11 residues. V was clipped by 4 bases and J by 14 bases, with 11 bases between them. For the CDR3, the DNA is TGTGCCAGCAGTGCTGGTAGGTGGCTGTTTTTT. Translated, it gives CASSAGRWLFF. The full variable domain, in which reference TRBV2 and TRBJ1-4 provide the parts outside the CDR3, is EPEVTQTPSHQVTQMGQEVILRCVPISNHLYFYWYRQILGQKVEFLVSFYNNEISEKSEIFDDQFSVERPDGSNFTLKIRSTKLEDSAMYFCASSAGRWLFFGSGTQLSVL.

Concerning this clonotype itself: Possible read error: a much larger clone is one base away. The J gene is TRBJ2-1, the V gene TRBV19; TRBD2 matches at 9 bases. This CDR3 spans 16 amino acids. J was trimmed by 7 bases and V by 3 bases; bases with no gene match: 10. In germline, CDR1 is LNHDA, CDR2 SQIVND (reference sequence). The CDR3 spells CASSIPRAGGLNEQFF. CDR3 in DNA: TGTGCCAGTAGTATCCCCCGGGCGGGAGGGTTGAATGAGCAGTTCTTC.

This clonotype came up a few times. V gene TRBV5-6 combines with J gene TRBJ2-7; D is perhaps TRBD1 or TRBD2 (5 bases each). Per germline, CDR1 SGHDT and CDR2 YYEEEE. The CDR3 runs to 14 residues. V lost 6 bases to trimming and J lost 4 bases, with 17 bases between them. The CDR3 reads CASNWDGSGYEQYF. The CDR3 DNA reads TGTGCCAGCAACTGGGACGGTTCGGGTTACGAGCAGTACTTC. The whole variable domain, filled in from reference TRBV5-6 and TRBJ2-7, reads DAGVTQSPTHLIKTRGQQVTLRCSPKSGHDTVSWYQQALGQGPQFIFQYYEEEERQRGNFPDRFSGHQFPNYSSELNVNALLLGDSALYLCASNWDGSGYEQYFGPGTRLTVT.

A note on this clonotype: An end of the junction differs from the germline gene, which may be a read error. The V and J genes are TRBV5-1 and TRBJ1-3; D unresolved. Per germline, CDR1 SGHRS and CDR2 YFSETQ. There are 12 residues in the CDR3. The CDR3 bases are TGCGCCGGCAGCGAAACTGGAAACACCATATATTTT. It translates to CAGSETGNTIYF.